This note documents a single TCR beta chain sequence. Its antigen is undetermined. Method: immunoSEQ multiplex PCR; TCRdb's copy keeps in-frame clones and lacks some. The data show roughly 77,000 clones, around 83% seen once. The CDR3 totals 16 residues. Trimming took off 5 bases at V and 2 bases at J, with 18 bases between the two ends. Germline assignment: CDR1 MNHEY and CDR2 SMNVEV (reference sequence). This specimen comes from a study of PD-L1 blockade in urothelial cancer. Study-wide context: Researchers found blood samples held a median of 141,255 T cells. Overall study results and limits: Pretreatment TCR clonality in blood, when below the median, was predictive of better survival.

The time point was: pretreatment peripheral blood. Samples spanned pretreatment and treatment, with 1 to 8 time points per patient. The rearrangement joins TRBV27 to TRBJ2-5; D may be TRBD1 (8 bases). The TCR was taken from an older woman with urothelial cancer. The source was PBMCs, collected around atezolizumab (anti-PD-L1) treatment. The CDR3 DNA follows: TGTGCCAGCAGTCCGAGACAGGGGAGGGGTCAAGAGACCCAGTACTTC. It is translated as CASSPRQGRGQETQYF.